The 19 T cell receptor beta chains below were found in one sample sequenced in a study of beta chain features in type 1 diabetes. Study-wide results and caveats: Among patients with Type 1 diabetes, TCRB CDR3s were moderately but significantly shorter in every one of the four CD4+ subsets.

As every portion of the isolated RNA was reverse transcribed, the sequencing read expressed TCRB transcripts. Only in-frame clones appear in the TCRdb table, and some are missing; sequencing was by immunoSEQ multiplex PCR. The sample contains about 150,000 clones, around 7.9% of which appear only once. These receptors have no known antigen. Material for sequencing was central memory CD4+ T cells from blood. Source of these receptors: a man in his late teens or twenties with type 1 diabetes.

This chain uses TRBV13 with TRBJ2-5, with 11 bases that match TRBD2. The CDR3 extends over 15 amino acids. V dropped 5 bases and J dropped 5; count of bases not matched to a gene: 7. Per the germline V gene, CDR1 is PRHDT and CDR2 is FYEKMQ (reference sequence). The CDR3 loop reads CASSQLAGARETQYF. The CDR3 DNA sequence: TGTGCCAGCAGCCAACTAGCGGGGGCTCGGGAGACCCAGTACTTC.

The gene calls are TRBV15 and TRBJ2-3; 9 nucleotides align to TRBD2. The V gene end was trimmed by 0 bases and the J gene end by 2 bases; junction bases not matched to a gene: 12. The CDR3 loop spans 19 amino acids. CDR1 and CDR2 (germline): LNHNV, YYDKDF (reference sequence). This CDR3 reads CATSRDLLRREGPTDTQYF. The CDR3 DNA reads TGTGCCACCAGCAGAGATCTGTTGCGGCGGGAGGGCCCCACAGATACGCAGTATTTT.

The chain has TRBV25-1 and TRBJ1-2; tentatively, D is TRBD1 (5 bases). Looked up from germline, CDR1 is MGHDK and CDR2 is SYGVNS. This CDR3 is 13 amino acids long. Trimming left V 8 bases short and J 2 bases short, with 12 bases between. The CDR3 coding sequence is TGTGCCAGCGCTCCCGACAGCAACTATGGCTACACCTTC. Translating it yields CASAPDSNYGYTF.

The chain uses TRBV5-1 and TRBJ1-2, with 8 bases that match TRBD1. V gave up 4 bases and J gave up 4 bases; unmatched junction bases: 12. The CDR3 is 16 residues long. In germline, CDR1 is SGHRS, CDR2 YFSETQ. CDR3 nucleotides: TGCGCCAGCAGCCCCACCCTCGGACAGGGCGGCTATGGCTACACCTTC. Encoded protein: CASSPTLGQGGYGYTF.

J is TRBJ2-7 and V is TRBV11-2; 8 bases map to TRBD2. Per the germline V gene, CDR1 is SGHAT and CDR2 is FQNNGV. CDR3 length: 15 amino acids. V gave up 0 bases and J gave up 0 bases; unmatched junction bases: 1. The CDR3 region is CASSLERGVSYEQYF. The CDR3 nucleotides read TGTGCCAGCAGCTTAGAGCGGGGGGTCTCCTACGAGCAGTACTTC.

This clone was counted between two and nine times. The V call is TRBV10-3, the J call TRBJ1-2; D gene ambiguous. CDR1 and CDR2 from the germline V gene are ENHRY and SYGVKD. CDR3 size: 14 residues. The ends were cut back, 3 bases at V and 4 bases at J, with 12 bases in the middle. The CDR3 sequence: CAISDSDGLYGYTF. The CDR3 region has the DNA TGTGCCATCAGTGATTCTGACGGACTCTATGGCTACACCTTC.

V usage is TRBV7-9 and J usage is TRBJ2-1, with TRBD2 identical over 10 bases. The V gene's germline CDR1 is SEHNR and CDR2 FQNEAQ (reference sequence). Unmatched junction bases numbered 8, after V lost 1 base and J lost 2 bases. The CDR3 has 18 residues. The CDR3 DNA follows: TGTGCCAGCAGCTTAGAACAGGGGGGGACTAGCGCCTACAATGAGCAGTTCTTC. Translating it yields CASSLEQGGTSAYNEQFF.

This clone has only a few counts. The sample contains more than one DNA sequence encoding this CDR3. This chain uses TRBV5-6 with TRBJ2-1; maybe TRBD1 (6 bases). The CDR3 loop spans 14 amino acids. Deletions cut 1 base from V and 8 bases from J, with 13 bases between. From germline, CDR1 is SGHDT and CDR2 YYEEEE. DNA of the CDR3: TGTGCCAGCAGCTTGATCAGGGGTGGGCATGAGCAGTTCTTC. As protein: CASSLIRGGHEQFF.

This clone has only a few counts. The chain uses TRBV6-6 and TRBJ2-1, with 9 bases matching TRBD2. Trimming took 7 bases from V and 0 from J; bases not matched to a gene: 7. In germline, CDR1 is MNHNY, CDR2 SVGAGI (reference sequence). This CDR3 region has 16 residues. DNA for the CDR3: TGTGCCAGCACCCCGACTAGCGGATCCTCCTACAATGAGCAGTTCTTC. Protein product: CASTPTSGSSYNEQFF.

V is TRBV7-2 and J is TRBJ1-2, with D unclear. CDR1 and CDR2 (germline): SGHTA, FQGNSA. The CDR3 is made up of 15 amino acids. Trimming shortened V by 5 bases and J by 2 bases, and 15 bases separated the two germline ends. Here the CDR3 DNA reads TGTGCCAGCAGCCGGGATCCGGGCCCCAACTATGGCTACACCTTC. It specifies CASSRDPGPNYGYTF.

The chain recombines TRBV10-3 with TRBJ2-1; possible D gene TRBD1, 6 bases. The CDR3 totals 15 residues. V shed 8 bases and J shed 10 bases, with 24 bases lying between them. The germline V gene encodes CDR1 ENHRY and CDR2 SYGVKD. Written as DNA, the CDR3 is TGTGCCATCGGCCGACAGGAGACATTAACTTTAGAGCAGTTCTTC. Amino acid sequence: CAIGRQETLTLEQFF.

V usage is TRBV7-7 and J usage is TRBJ2-1; no definite D call. The CDR3 totals 13 residues. With 3 bases removed from V and 5 bases from J, the gap between germline ends came to 8 bases. From germline, CDR1 is SSHAT and CDR2 FNYEAQ (reference sequence). CDR3 loop: CASSFSQNNEQFF. CDR3 coding DNA: TGTGCCAGCAGCTTCAGTCAGAACAATGAGCAGTTCTTC.

The chain employs TRBV6-1 and TRBJ2-5; TRBD2 matches at 7 bases. Germline CDR1 MNHNS, CDR2 SASEGT. Unmatched junction bases numbered 11, after V lost 10 bases and J lost 3 bases. The CDR3 runs to 14 residues. CDR3 sequence reads: CATTRGSLEETQYF. CDR3 nucleotides: TGTGCCACCACACGCGGGAGTTTAGAAGAGACCCAGTACTTC.

The chain recombines TRBV5-1 with TRBJ2-7, with 14 nucleotides matching TRBD2. V gave up 1 base and J gave up 6 bases; unmatched junction bases: 18. The CDR3 runs to 20 residues. The germline V gene encodes CDR1 SGHRS and CDR2 YFSETQ. In DNA, the CDR3 is TGCGCCAGCAGCTTGAGGGGAGCCGGGACTAGCGGGAGTCGGGTCGGCGAGCAGTACTTC. Amino acids: CASSLRGAGTSGSRVGEQYF.

The rearrangement links TRBV30 to TRBJ1-2; weak D call: TRBD1 (5 bases). V was cut by 0 bases and J by 9 bases, with 20 bases left in between. This CDR3 has 15 residues. CDR1 and CDR2 (germline): GTSNPN, SVGIG (reference sequence). The CDR3 reads CAWSVLGRWEVSYTF. The CDR3 bases are TGTGCCTGGAGTGTACTGGGACGGTGGGAGGTTAGCTACACCTTC.

The rearrangement links TRBV7-2 to TRBJ1-2, with TRBD1 matching over 7 bases. Germline V CDR1 and CDR2: SGHTA, FQGNSA. Trimming cost V 5 bases and J 6 bases; bases outside gene matches: 6. The CDR3 spans 13 residues. CDR3 in DNA: TGTGCCAGCAGCACAGACAGGGATAATGGCTACACCTTC. Amino acids: CASSTDRDNGYTF.

The rearrangement joins TRBV7-2 to TRBJ2-3; 12 positions agree with TRBD1. The CDR3 extends over 15 amino acids. CDR1 is SGHTA and CDR2 is FQGNSA in the germline V gene. V trimming: 4 bases; J trimming: 5 bases; junction bases outside the gene matches: 4. The CDR3 DNA is TGTGCCAGCAGCTCGGGACAGGGGGCTGGAGATACGCAGTATTTT. Translating it yields CASSSGQGAGDTQYF.

V and J are TRBV18 and TRBJ1-4; tentatively, D is TRBD1 (5 bases). The CDR3 extends over 15 amino acids. Looked up from germline, CDR1 is KGHSH and CDR2 is LQKENI. The V gene lost 2 bases and the J gene lost 5 bases, with 12 bases spanning the gap. The DNA of the CDR3 is TGTGCCAGCTCACCAAACCCTAAGGGGAATGAAAAACTGTTTTTT. This gives the protein CASSPNPKGNEKLFF.

This clone occurred many times. V and J are TRBV4-2 and TRBJ2-1; 11 nucleotides match TRBD2. Germline V gives CDR1 LGHNA, CDR2 YNFKEQ. This CDR3 is 16 amino acids long. V gave up 4 bases and J gave up 6 bases; unmatched junction bases: 8. This chain's CDR3 is CASSRQLAGDGNEQFF. CDR3 DNA sequence: TGTGCCAGCAGCCGTCAACTAGCGGGAGATGGCAATGAGCAGTTCTTC.